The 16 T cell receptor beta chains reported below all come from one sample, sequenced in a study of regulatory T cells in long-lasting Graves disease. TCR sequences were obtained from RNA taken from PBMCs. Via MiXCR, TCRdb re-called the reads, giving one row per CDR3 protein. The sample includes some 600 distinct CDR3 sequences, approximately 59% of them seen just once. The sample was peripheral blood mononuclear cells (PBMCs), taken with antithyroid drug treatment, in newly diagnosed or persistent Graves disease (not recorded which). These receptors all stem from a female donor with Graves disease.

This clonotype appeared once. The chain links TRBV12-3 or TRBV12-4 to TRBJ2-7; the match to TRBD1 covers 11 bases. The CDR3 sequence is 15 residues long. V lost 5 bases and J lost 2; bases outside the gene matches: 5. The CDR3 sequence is CASSQGQGVPYEQYF. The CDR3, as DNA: TGTGCCAGCAGTCAGGGACAGGGGGTTCCCTACGAGCAGTACTTC.

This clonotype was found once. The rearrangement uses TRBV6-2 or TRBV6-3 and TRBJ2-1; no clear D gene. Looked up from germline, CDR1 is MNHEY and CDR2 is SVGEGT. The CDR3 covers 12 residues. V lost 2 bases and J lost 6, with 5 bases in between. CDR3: CASSYGRNEQFF. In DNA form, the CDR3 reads TGTGCCAGCAGTTACGGTCGCAATGAGCAGTTCTTC.

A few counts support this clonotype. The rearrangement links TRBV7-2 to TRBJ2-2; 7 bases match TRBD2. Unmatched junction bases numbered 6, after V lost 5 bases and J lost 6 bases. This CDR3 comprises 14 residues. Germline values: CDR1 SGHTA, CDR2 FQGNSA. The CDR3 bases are TGTGCCAGCAGCCCCGGGGACTACGCCGGGGAGCTGTTTTTT. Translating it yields CASSPGDYAGELFF.

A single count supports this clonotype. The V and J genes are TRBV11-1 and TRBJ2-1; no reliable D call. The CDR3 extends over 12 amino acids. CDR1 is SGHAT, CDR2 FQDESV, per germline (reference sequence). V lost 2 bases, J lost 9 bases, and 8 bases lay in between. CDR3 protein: CASSLRLGEQFF. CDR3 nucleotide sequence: TGTGCCAGCAGCTTAAGGCTTGGTGAGCAGTTCTTC.

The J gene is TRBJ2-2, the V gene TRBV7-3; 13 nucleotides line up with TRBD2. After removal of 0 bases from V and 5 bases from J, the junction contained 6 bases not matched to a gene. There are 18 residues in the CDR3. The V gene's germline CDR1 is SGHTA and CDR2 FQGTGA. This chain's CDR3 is CASSLTPGLAGRTGELFF. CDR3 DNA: TGTGCCAGCAGCTTAACCCCGGGACTAGCGGGAAGGACCGGGGAGCTGTTTTTT.

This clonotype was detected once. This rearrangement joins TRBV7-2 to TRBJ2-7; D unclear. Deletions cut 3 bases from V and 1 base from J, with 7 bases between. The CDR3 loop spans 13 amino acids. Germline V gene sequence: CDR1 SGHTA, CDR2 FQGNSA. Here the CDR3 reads CASSLLPSYEQYF. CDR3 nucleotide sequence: TGTGCCAGCAGCTTGCTACCATCCTACGAGCAGTACTTC. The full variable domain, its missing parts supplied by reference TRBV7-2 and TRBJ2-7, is GAGVSQSPSNKVTEKGKDVELRCDPISGHTALYWYRQSLGQGLEFLIYFQGNSAPDKSGLPSDRFSAERTGGSVSTLTIQRTQQEDSAVYLCASSLLPSYEQYFGPGTRLTVT.

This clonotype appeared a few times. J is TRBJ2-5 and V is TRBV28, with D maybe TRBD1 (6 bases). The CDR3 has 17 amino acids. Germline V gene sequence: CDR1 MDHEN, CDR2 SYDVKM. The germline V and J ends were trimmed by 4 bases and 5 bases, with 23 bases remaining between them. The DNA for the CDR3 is TGTGCCAGCAGTTCCCACAGGGTCCGGGTGGGGCAGGAGACCCAGTACTTC. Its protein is CASSSHRVRVGQETQYF.

The CDR3 DNA reads as TGTGCCAGCAGCATGCGACTCCTTGCCAGTTACAATGAGCAGTTCTTC. As protein: CASSMRLLASYNEQFF. The chain couples TRBV5-4 to TRBJ2-1; unclear D gene. Trimming removed 4 bases from V and 4 bases from J, with 18 bases in between. Germline loops: CDR1 SGHNT, CDR2 YYREEE (reference sequence). CDR3 length equals 16 residues.

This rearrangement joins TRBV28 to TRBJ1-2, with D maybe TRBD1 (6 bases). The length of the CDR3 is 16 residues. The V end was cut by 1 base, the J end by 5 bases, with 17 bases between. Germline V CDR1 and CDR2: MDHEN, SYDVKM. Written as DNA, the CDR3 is TGTGCCAGCAGTTTATCTAGTTTCCAGGGGCAGTATGGCTACACCTTC. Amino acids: CASSLSSFQGQYGYTF.

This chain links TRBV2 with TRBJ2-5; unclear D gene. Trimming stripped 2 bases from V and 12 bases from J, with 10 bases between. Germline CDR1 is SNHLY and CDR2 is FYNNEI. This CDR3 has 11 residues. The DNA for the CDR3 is TGTGCCAGCAGTGAAACTCTAGATGAGTACTTC. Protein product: CASSETLDEYF.

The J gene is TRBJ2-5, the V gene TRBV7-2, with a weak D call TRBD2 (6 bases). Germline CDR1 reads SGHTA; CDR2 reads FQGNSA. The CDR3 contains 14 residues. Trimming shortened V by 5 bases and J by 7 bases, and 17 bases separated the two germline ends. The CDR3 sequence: CASSPSRGIVTQYF. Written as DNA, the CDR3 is TGTGCCAGCAGCCCCTCCCGGGGGATCGTGACCCAGTACTTC.

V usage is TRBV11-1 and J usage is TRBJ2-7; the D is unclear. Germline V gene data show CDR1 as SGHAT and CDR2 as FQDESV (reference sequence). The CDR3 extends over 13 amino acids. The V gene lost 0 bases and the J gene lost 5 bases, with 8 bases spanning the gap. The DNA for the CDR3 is TGTGCCAGCAGCTTAGCGGTAACAGACGAGCAGTACTTC. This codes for CASSLAVTDEQYF.

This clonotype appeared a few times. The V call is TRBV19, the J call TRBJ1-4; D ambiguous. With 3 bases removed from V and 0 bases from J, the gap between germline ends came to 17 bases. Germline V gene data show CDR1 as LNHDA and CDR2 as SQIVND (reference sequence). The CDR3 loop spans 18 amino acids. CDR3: CASSITGVVPATNEKLFF. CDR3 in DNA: TGTGCCAGTAGTATTACGGGAGTTGTTCCGGCAACTAATGAAAAACTGTTTTTT.

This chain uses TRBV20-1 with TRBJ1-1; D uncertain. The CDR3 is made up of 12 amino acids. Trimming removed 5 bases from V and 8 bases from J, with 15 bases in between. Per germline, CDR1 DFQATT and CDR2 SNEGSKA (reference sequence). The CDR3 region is CSAPTTGLEAFF. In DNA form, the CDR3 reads TGCAGTGCTCCAACGACGGGTCTAGAAGCTTTCTTT.

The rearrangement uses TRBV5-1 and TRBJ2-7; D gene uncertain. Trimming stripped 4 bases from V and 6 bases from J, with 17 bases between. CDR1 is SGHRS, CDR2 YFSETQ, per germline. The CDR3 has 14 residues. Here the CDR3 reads CASSPGTEWGEQYF. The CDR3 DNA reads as TGCGCCAGCAGCCCAGGTACAGAATGGGGCGAGCAGTACTTC.

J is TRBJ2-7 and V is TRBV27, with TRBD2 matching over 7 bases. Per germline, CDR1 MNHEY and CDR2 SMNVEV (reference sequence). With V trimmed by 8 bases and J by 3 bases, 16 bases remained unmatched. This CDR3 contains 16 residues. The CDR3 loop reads CASQKYPRGRDYEQYF. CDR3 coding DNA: TGTGCCAGCCAAAAATATCCCCGGGGGAGGGACTACGAGCAGTACTTC.